This entry lists 17 T cell receptor beta chains sequenced from one sample in a study of blood T cell repertoires in COVID-19. The method was immunoSEQ multiplex PCR; TCRdb's version includes in-frame clones alone and lacks a portion of them. The data contain 65,000 to 100,000 clones, roughly nine tenths of them singletons. Sequences were obtained from peripheral blood. The receptors shown here come from a man in his fifties or sixties with acute or convalescent COVID-19.

This clone was recorded once. This rearrangement joins TRBV18 to TRBJ2-5; D not resolved. CDR3 length: 14 residues. The V gene lost 0 bases and the J gene lost 0 bases, with 5 bases spanning the gap. Germline-derived CDR1 and CDR2 are KGHSH and LQKENI. The CDR3 sequence: CASSPPSNQETQYF. DNA of the CDR3: TGTGCCAGCTCACCACCGTCCAACCAAGAGACCCAGTACTTC.

The rearrangement joins TRBV10-3 to TRBJ2-7; D possibly corresponds to TRBD1 (6 bases). The CDR3 runs to 13 residues. CDR1 is ENHRY, CDR2 SYGVKD, per germline. V was cut by 0 bases and J by 5 bases, with 8 bases left in between. CDR3 DNA: TGTGCCATCAGTGAGTCGCCAGGGGACGAGCAGTACGTC. Translated, it gives CAISESPGDEQYV.

The J gene is TRBJ2-3, the V gene TRBV5-1; D might be TRBD2 (5 bases). This CDR3 is built from 15 residues. Trimming left V 1 base short and J 1 base short, with 10 bases between. Germline CDR1 reads SGHRS; CDR2 reads YFSETQ. CDR3 amino acids: CASSLTTTGTDTQYF. As DNA, the CDR3 is TGCGCCAGCAGCTTGACGACTACGGGCACAGATACGCAGTATTTT. Complete variable domain (other parts from reference TRBV5-1 and TRBJ2-3): KAGVTQTPRYLIKTRGQQVTLSCSPISGHRSVSWYQQTPGQGLQFLFEYFSETQRNKGNFPGRFSGRQFSNSRSEMNVSTLELGDSALYLCASSLTTTGTDTQYFGPGTRLTVL.

The chain carries TRBV6-2 or TRBV6-3 and TRBJ2-5; 12 nucleotides align to TRBD2. The CDR3 totals 16 residues. The germline V gene has CDR1 MNHEY and CDR2 SVGEGT. V was clipped by 2 bases and J by 1 base; unmatched bases: 2. CDR3 DNA sequence: TGTGCCAGCAGTTACCCGGGACTAGCGGGCCAAGAGACCCAGTACTTC. It encodes CASSYPGLAGQETQYF.

The V and J genes are TRBV5-1 and TRBJ2-2; TRBD1 matches 7 bases. Germline loops: CDR1 SGHRS, CDR2 YFSETQ. Trimming cost V 1 base and J 7 bases; bases outside gene matches: 7. The CDR3 totals 15 residues. CDR3 bases: TGCGCCAGCAGCTTGATACAGGGGCAGGGCGGGGAGCTGTTTTTT. Encoded protein: CASSLIQGQGGELFF.

The chain links TRBV11-2 to TRBJ2-1, with 7 bases identical to TRBD2. The CDR3 runs to 15 residues. Losses at the gene ends were 3 bases for V and 5 bases for J; bases not matched to a gene: 7. The germline CDR1 and CDR2 sequences are SGHAT and FQNNGV. The CDR3 reads CASSLQRGGNNEQFF. The DNA for the CDR3 is TGTGCCAGCAGCTTGCAGCGGGGTGGAAACAATGAGCAGTTCTTC.

This clone was observed a single time. V gene TRBV14 combines with J gene TRBJ2-1, with D unresolved. V dropped 3 bases and J dropped 1 base, with 13 bases sitting between them. This CDR3 contains 16 residues. Germline loops: CDR1 SGHDN, CDR2 FVKESK. This CDR3 reads CASSQRGVRSYNEQFF. The CDR3 DNA is TGTGCCAGCAGCCAGCGAGGAGTTCGGTCCTACAATGAGCAGTTCTTC.

CDR3 amino acids: CASSLFRGSETQYF. DNA for the CDR3: TGTGCCAGCAGTTTATTTCGAGGGTCGGAGACCCAGTACTTC. This chain connects TRBV28 to TRBJ2-5; D might be TRBD2 (5 bases). This CDR3 contains 14 residues. Germline V gene data show CDR1 as MDHEN and CDR2 as SYDVKM. With 1 base removed from V and 5 bases from J, the gap between germline ends came to 11 bases.

V gene TRBV5-4 combines with J gene TRBJ1-1; TRBD1 matches at 9 bases. With 4 bases clipped from V and 5 bases from J, the junction kept 3 bases outside the gene matches. Germline-derived CDR1 and CDR2 are SGHNT and YYREEE (reference sequence). The length of the CDR3 is 13 residues. DNA for the CDR3: TGTGCCAGCAGCATAGACAGGGGGACTGAAGCTTTCTTT. Protein sequence: CASSIDRGTEAFF.

This clone was seen a few times. The rearrangement joins TRBV5-4 to TRBJ2-5; the match to TRBD1 covers 7 bases. V lost 3 bases to trimming and J lost 4 bases; unmatched junction nucleotides: 6. Germline CDR1 SGHNT, CDR2 YYREEE (reference sequence). This CDR3 is built from 14 residues. As DNA, the CDR3 is TGTGCCAGCAGCTCGGGACAGAGGGGAGAGACCCAGTACTTC. Translated, it gives CASSSGQRGETQYF.

The chain links TRBV5-1 to TRBJ1-2; the D gene is possibly TRBD1 (5 bases). The germline CDR1 and CDR2 sequences are SGHRS and YFSETQ. The CDR3 runs 13 residues. Trimming cost V 0 bases and J 6 bases, with 9 bases left between them. CDR3 region: CASSLGVGDGYTF. CDR3 sequence (DNA): TGCGCCAGCAGCTTGGGGGTAGGGGATGGCTACACCTTC.

This sequence joins TRBV5-1 and TRBJ1-3, with no clear D. CDR1 SGHRS and CDR2 YFSETQ come from the germline V gene. V dropped 0 bases and J dropped 0 bases, with 10 bases sitting between them. This CDR3 has 16 amino acids. CDR3 sequence (DNA): TGCGCCAGCAGCTTGGCCTCAGGATCCTCTGGAAACACCATATATTTT. It yields the protein CASSLASGSSGNTIYF.

The rearrangement uses TRBV3-1 (or the pseudogene TRBV3-2) and TRBJ2-3; 10 positions agree with TRBD1. The CDR3 sequence is 16 residues long. Germline trimming cut 4 bases from V and 5 bases from J; bases unmatched to any gene: 9. In germline, CDR1 is LGHDT, CDR2 YNNKEL (reference sequence). The CDR3 sequence: CASSPTGTGVIDTQYF. CDR3 in DNA: TGTGCCAGCAGCCCAACCGGGACAGGGGTGATAGATACGCAGTATTTT.

The chain combines TRBV19 with TRBJ2-3; 16 bases fit TRBD2. The germline V gene has CDR1 LNHDA and CDR2 SQIVND (reference sequence). The junction had 11 bases not matched to a gene; V was cut back by 5 bases and J by 3 bases. The CDR3 runs 19 residues. The DNA of the CDR3 is TGTGCCAGTAGTCTACGACCGGGACTAGCGGGGGGGCCGACAGATACGCAGTATTTT. The encoded protein is CASSLRPGLAGGPTDTQYF.

The rearrangement uses TRBV29-1 and TRBJ1-1; 8 nucleotides align to TRBD1. CDR3 length: 14 amino acids. J lost 1 base, V lost 6 bases, and 7 bases had no gene match. CDR1 and CDR2 (germline): SQVTM, ANQGSEA. The CDR3 DNA follows: TGCAGCGTCGACAGGGGTCTAAGGAACACTGAAGCTTTCTTT. It yields the protein CSVDRGLRNTEAFF. The full variable domain, in which reference TRBV29-1 and TRBJ1-1 provide the parts outside the CDR3, is SAVISQKPSRDICQRGTSLTIQCQVDSQVTMMFWYRQQPGQSLTLIATANQGSEATYESGFVIDKFPISRPNLTFSTLTVSNMSPEDSSIYLCSVDRGLRNTEAFFGQGTRLTVV.

The gene calls are TRBV30 and TRBJ2-5, with no clear D. V was cut by 2 bases and J by 2 bases, with 12 bases left in between. This CDR3 region has 14 residues. Looked up from germline, CDR1 is GTSNPN and CDR2 is SVGIG (reference sequence). The CDR3 protein is CAWSPLSVQETQYF. The CDR3 nucleotides are TGTGCCTGGAGTCCGCTGTCAGTACAAGAGACCCAGTACTTC.

The V call is TRBV3-1 (or the pseudogene TRBV3-2), the J call TRBJ1-6; unclear D gene. V shed 1 base and J shed 2 bases, with 9 bases lying between them. Germline V gene data show CDR1 as LGHDT and CDR2 as YNNKEL (reference sequence). The CDR3 sequence is 16 residues long. CDR3 amino acids: CASSQVGSAYNSPLHF. CDR3 nucleotide sequence: TGTGCCAGCAGCCAAGTGGGGAGCGCCTATAATTCACCCCTCCACTTT.